This T cell receptor beta chain was identified during a study of blood T cell repertoires in COVID-19. Study as a whole: From the United States, Italy and Spain came samples of acute and convalescent COVID-19. In each case, the material was cDNA or gDNA derived from T cells, B-cell-depleted T cells, or PBMCs.

How the authors handled the data: Researchers report that nucleated cell counts were estimated from reference gene primer amplification. The protocol was immunoSEQ multiplex PCR, while the TCRdb copy is restricted to in-frame clones and leaves out a portion. The V and J calls and clone size are taken from that table; D and trimming were inferred from the DNA. The table includes 300,000 to 400,000 clones, approximately 82% detected once. The CDR3 is made up of 12 amino acids. Germline values: CDR1 SGHRS, CDR2 YFSETQ. V was pared by 7 bases and J by 8 bases, with 3 bases of the junction left unmatched.

The chain couples TRBV5-1 to TRBJ1-4; 9 bases map to TRBD1. Sequencing was carried out using peripheral blood. This TCR was recovered from a man aged 30 to 45 with active or convalescent COVID-19. The CDR3 spells CASGDREEKLFF. The DNA for the CDR3 is TGCGCCAGCGGGGACAGGGAAGAAAAACTGTTTTTT.